The clone carrying this TCR beta chain came up many times. Its antigen is not known. V gave up 1 base and J gave up 4 bases, with 6 bases separating them. CDR3 length: 14 amino acids. Germline lookup yields CDR1 SGHRS and CDR2 YFSETQ. Using unique molecular identifiers, the investigators prepared the TCRbeta library. TCRdb independently ran MiXCR on the PCR reads; one entry per CDR3 protein. The sample records 200,000 to 250,000 distinct CDR3 sequences, around 9.9% being singletons. The sample is drawn from a study of T-cell reconstitution after alpha-beta-depleted transplantation in children. Notes on the study in general: Several hundred graft clones that had expanded were reportedly the source of alpha-beta T cells about two months after transplant. One year after transplant, T-cell counts and diversity came mostly from newly produced T cells. Diversity of TCRbeta at day 60 was high in some patients, arising from surviving recipient T cells and thymic progenitors.

The J gene is TRBJ1-6, the V gene TRBV5-1, with D hard to call. The sequence came from a child less than two years old with acute myeloid leukemia, due to receive a stem cell transplant. This specimen consisted of PBMCs, obtained before TCRalphabeta/CD19-depleted stem cell transplant. The CDR3 loop reads CASSLQGYNSPLHF. The CDR3 DNA reads TGCGCCAGCAGCTTGCAAGGTTATAATTCACCCCTCCACTTT. The entire variable domain, with the rest obtained from reference TRBV5-1 and TRBJ1-6, is as follows: KAGVTQTPRYLIKTRGQQVTLSCSPISGHRSVSWYQQTPGQGLQFLFEYFSETQRNKGNFPGRFSGRQFSNSRSEMNVSTLELGDSALYLCASSLQGYNSPLHFGNGTRLTVT.